This T cell receptor (beta chain) was captured by sequencing in a study of blood T cell repertoires in COVID-19 (dated by TCRdb to 2019 to 2021). Describing the broader study: Samples from collaborators originated in the United States, Italy and Spain and spanned both the acute and convalescent phases of COVID-19. The repertoires were released in a freely available public database intended as a resource for research on the immune response to SARS-CoV-2. Nearly every sample came with metadata listing a de-identified subject ID, COVID-19 status, age in years and sex. The prospective study material was composed of cDNA or gDNA derived from T cells, B-cell-depleted T cells, or PBMCs. The samples were drawn from two sources: the first 160 participants of the ongoing ImmuneRACE study, and 1,254 subjects contributed by 6 global collaborators. Where available, HLA class I and class II types were taken from metadata supplied by the sample provider and were not determined by assay-based typing. Deeply sampled blood TCRbeta repertoires from subjects exposed to, actively infected with, or recovered from COVID-19 were included in the dataset.

Germline trimming amounts to 7 bases on V and 0 bases on J, with 6 as the count of junction bases outside the gene matches. Including cysteine and phenylalanine, the CDR3 has 15 amino acids. Of all the DNA, just the CDR3 is kept, 45 bases in frame from base 1. Based on the germline V gene, the CDR1 and CDR2 sequences are WSHSY and SAAADI. Points on this clone: This receptor's antigen is unknown. No much larger clonotype is one base removed from it; base qualities were not supplied.

Participants in the prospective study were enrolled through a virtual design, were aged roughly 18 to 100 years, and lived in approximately 24 United States geographic areas. In the prospective study, cohorts were assigned on the basis of participant-reported clinical history obtained from a screening survey and a study questionnaire. In the prospective study, whole blood, serum and a nasopharyngeal or oropharyngeal swab were collected from each participant by mobile phlebotomists. Over a 2-month period, participants in the prospective study had the option of providing additional blood draws and questionnaires. Before DNA extraction, prospective study blood samples were shipped either frozen or at room temperature. Results and caveats for the whole study, not just this receptor: The amount of clinical and demographic metadata varied by source and participant and was provided uncurated.

The immunoSEQ Assay, a bias-controlled multiplex PCR, was used to amplify TCRbeta CDR3 regions from genomic DNA. The original methods were these. Within the assay, amplification of reference gene primers was used to estimate how many nucleated cells each sample contained. To quantify the absolute abundance of each unique TCRbeta CDR3 rearrangement, sequence reads were collapsed and filtered. For each sample, productive Simpson clonality was calculated as the square root of Simpson's diversity index over productive rearrangements. TCRdb took this table from immuneACCESS and kept in-frame rearrangements with V and J called. Such tables lack part of the clones; where checked against another copy, unresolved V genes explain under half of the gap, and the rest is unexplained. The V and J calls and clone size come from that table; D and trimming were worked out from the DNA. For this sample there are some 210,000 clones; 81% appear just once. The ten largest make up 8% to 9% of the sample.

The rearrangement joined TRBV10-2 to TRBJ1-5, with 7 bases in between that match TRBD1. The sequenced material came from PBMCs or T cells enriched from blood (not recorded which). The TCR originated in a woman in her 50s with acute COVID-19. The DNA reads as follows: TGCGCCAGCACCCAACAGGGGCTTAGCAATCAGCCCCAGCATTTT. It codes for CASTQQGLSNQPQHF.